These T cell receptor beta chains were read from a single sample in a study of shared clonotypes between healthy human individuals. Here immunoSEQ multiplex PCR was the method, and the copy in TCRdb shows in-frame clones only, minus some. The sample yields about 1.5 million clones, about 96% seen once. Sample: naive CD4+ T cells sorted from blood. The receptors were sampled from a man aged 25 to 40 in good health. Both conserved end residues are part of each CDR3. Each record gives: D gene, V gene, clone size, J gene, CDR3 DNA, CDR3 protein. D genes are given only for firm matches. Expanded clones get a size class; other rows say once, few or many, or leave the size out.

NA	TRBV7-8	NA	TRBJ1-2	TGTGCCAGCAGCCCGTTTTTGGGGTCAGGGTCTAGCTATGGCTACACCTTC	CASSPFLGSGSSYGYTF
TRBD2	TRBV10-1	NA	TRBJ2-2	TGCGCCAGCAGTGAAGCTGGGACTAGCGTTAGCCGAACGAACACCGGGGAGCTGTTTTTT	CASSEAGTSVSRTNTGELFF
TRBD1	TRBV28	NA	TRBJ2-7	TGTGCCAGCAGTCAGACAGGGGTTACCTACGAGCAGTACTTC	CASSQTGVTYEQYF
NA	TRBV28	NA	TRBJ2-7	TGTGCCAGCAGTTTTCGGGGCGAGCAGTACTTC	CASSFRGEQYF
TRBD2	TRBV7-9	NA	TRBJ2-1	TGTGCCAGCAGCTCGGGACTAGCGGGGAACAATGAGCAGTTCTTC	CASSSGLAGNNEQFF
TRBD2	TRBV7-3	NA	TRBJ2-1	TGTGCCAGCAGCTTACTAGCGGGAAATAATGAGCAGTTCTTC	CASSLLAGNNEQFF
NA	TRBV27	NA	TRBJ2-7	TGTGCCAGCAGTACCGGGACTCCCCTCGGTGAAGACGAGCAGTACTTC	CASSTGTPLGEDEQYF
TRBD2	TRBV5-1	NA	TRBJ2-3	TGCGCCAGCAGCCAAGCTAGCGGGAGCACAGATACGCAGTATTTT	CASSQASGSTDTQYF
NA	TRBV5-1	NA	TRBJ1-4	TGCGCCAGCAGCAAGAGGGGGGAAGATAATGAAAAACTGTTTTTT	CASSKRGEDNEKLFF
NA	TRBV6-1	once	TRBJ2-3	TGTGCCAGCAGTGTCAGGGGGGAAGATACGCAGTATTTT	CASSVRGEDTQYF
NA	TRBV5-1	NA	TRBJ2-1	TGCGCCAGCAGCTCGGATTCAAGCAACCCCTACAATGAGCAGTTCTTC	CASSSDSSNPYNEQFF
NA	TRBV2	NA	TRBJ1-1	TGTGCCAGCAGTGAAGCGGGCAGCCCTGAAGCTTTCTTT	CASSEAGSPEAFF
TRBD1	TRBV5-1	once	TRBJ2-1	TGCGCCAGCAGCCTCCCAGACAGGGCTATCCTTAGAAGCTCCTACAATGAGCAGTTCTTC	CASSLPDRAILRSSYNEQFF
TRBD1	TRBV5-1	NA	TRBJ2-3	TGCGCCAGCAGCTTTATGGGGACAGGGACCCCAGATACGCAGTATTTT	CASSFMGTGTPDTQYF
NA	TRBV27	NA	TRBJ2-3	TGTGCCAGCAGTCCTCACAAGACGGCTTCATCGGGAGATACGCAGTATTTT	CASSPHKTASSGDTQYF
NA	TRBV11-1	NA	TRBJ2-5	TGTGCCAGCAGCCCCGGCCGCGGGGATGGAGAGACCCAGTACTTC	CASSPGRGDGETQYF
TRBD2	TRBV7-3	once	TRBJ2-2	TGTGCCAGCAGCTTAGCTAGCGGGAGTACCACCGGGGAGCTGTTTTTT	CASSLASGSTTGELFF
NA	TRBV7-8	NA	TRBJ2-3	TGTGCCAGCAGCTTAGGGAGCGTGGATACGCAGTATTTT	CASSLGSVDTQYF
TRBD1	TRBV15	NA	TRBJ1-3	TGTGCCACCAGCAGAGTTCATGGGACAGGGGGAAACACCATATATTTT	CATSRVHGTGGNTIYF
NA	TRBV5-1	NA	TRBJ1-2	TGCGCCAGCAGCTTGGGGGGACCAGCAGGCTACACCTTC	CASSLGGPAGYTF
NA	TRBV7-8	NA	TRBJ2-1	TGTGCCAGCAGCTCCCCGTGGGCCGCCCTCTCCTACAATGAGCAGTTCTTC	CASSSPWAALSYNEQFF
TRBD1	TRBV19	NA	TRBJ2-5	TGTGCCAGTAGTAGGGACAGATACCAAGAGACCCAGTACTTC	CASSRDRYQETQYF
NA	TRBV5-1	NA	TRBJ2-6	TGCGCCTCAGGCGCGGGAGGGGCCAACGTCCTGACTTTC	CASGAGGANVLTF
NA	TRBV6-4	NA	TRBJ2-3	TGTGCCAGCAGTGACTGGATGGTAGAGGAGTATTTT	CASSDWMVEEYF
NA	TRBV18	NA	TRBJ1-6	TGTGCCAGCTCACCTCGACAGAAAGATTCACCCCTCCACTTT	CASSPRQKDSPLHF
TRBD1	TRBV10-3	NA	TRBJ2-7	TGTGCCATCAGTGGGGGACAGGGGGCAGACTACGAGCAGTACTTC	CAISGGQGADYEQYF
NA	TRBV28	NA	TRBJ1-4	TGTGCCAGCAGTCCTGGAGGGGAGCGGGAAAAACTGTTTTTT	CASSPGGEREKLFF
NA	TRBV28	NA	TRBJ2-7	TGTGCCAGCAGTTTCGGGTTCCGGGGCGAGCAGTACTTC	CASSFGFRGEQYF
NA	TRBV18	NA	TRBJ2-5	TGTGCCAGCTCACGTACAGAGACCCAGTACTTC	CASSRTETQYF
TRBD1	TRBV9	NA	TRBJ2-5	TGTGCCAGCAGTGGTTTCGGGACAGGGGGCCTTGGAAAGACGACCCAGTACTTC	CASSGFGTGGLGKTTQYF
NA	TRBV7-9	NA	TRBJ2-7	TGTGCCAGCAGCTTTGTCGGAATCTACGAGCAGTACTTC	CASSFVGIYEQYF
NA	TRBV7-5	NA	TRBJ2-2	TGTGCCAGAAGCCCCCAGGGGACTAGCGGGAGAATGAACACCGGGGAGCTGTTTTTT	CARSPQGTSGRMNTGELFF
NA	TRBV19	NA	TRBJ2-7	TGTGCCAGTAGTATTTTTACAGGCGGGTCCTACGAGCAGTACTTC	CASSIFTGGSYEQYF
NA	TRBV14	NA	TRBJ1-2	TGTGCCAGCAGCCCATCTTGGGGCGGCAGGTTTGGCTACACCTTC	CASSPSWGGRFGYTF
NA	TRBV29-1	once	TRBJ2-5	TGCAGCGTTGACGGCAGGGCCCAAGAGACCCAGTACTTC	CSVDGRAQETQYF
TRBD1	TRBV9	once	TRBJ2-1	TGTGCCAGCAGCGTAGAGGGACAGGGGGCAGGTGAGCAGTTCTTC	CASSVEGQGAGEQFF
TRBD1	TRBV7-9	NA	TRBJ2-7	TGTGCCAGCAGCAGGACAGGGGACGAGCAGTACTTC	CASSRTGDEQYF
NA	TRBV7-9	NA	TRBJ2-7	TGTGCCAGCAGCTCTATAAGTAGCGGCAGCTCCTACGAGCAGTACTTC	CASSSISSGSSYEQYF
TRBD1	TRBV5-1	NA	TRBJ2-3	TGCGCCAGCAGCTTGGGGCTCGGGGGACAGGGTACAGATACGCAGTATTTT	CASSLGLGGQGTDTQYF
TRBD1	TRBV7-6	NA	TRBJ2-5	TGTGCCAGCAGCTTAACGGCCGGGACAGCCTACCAAGAGACCCAGTACTTC	CASSLTAGTAYQETQYF
NA	TRBV15	NA	TRBJ2-1	TGTGCCACCAGCAGAGACCACTCCCGCTCCTACAATGAGCAGTTCTTC	CATSRDHSRSYNEQFF
NA	TRBV5-4	NA	TRBJ2-7	TGTGCCAGCAGCGGATGGGCGTTCGCTTCCCACGAGCAGTACTTC	CASSGWAFASHEQYF
NA	TRBV13	NA	TRBJ2-3	TGTGCCAGCAGCTGGACGGGGCTCGGAACAGATACGCAGTATTTT	CASSWTGLGTDTQYF
NA	TRBV28	NA	TRBJ2-5	TGTGCCAGCAGTTACAATAAATTGCAGGGCCAAGAGACCCAGTACTTC	CASSYNKLQGQETQYF
NA	TRBV7-8	NA	TRBJ2-5	TGTGCCAGCAGCTGGTCAGGTTCTGGGACCCAGTACTTC	CASSWSGSGTQYF
TRBD1	TRBV7-2	NA	TRBJ2-2	TGTGCCAGCAGCGTGACAGGGATATACTATTCCAACACCGGGGAGCTGTTTTTT	CASSVTGIYYSNTGELFF
NA	TRBV25-1	NA	TRBJ2-7	TGTGCCAGCGAGGGACACCGGCTTTTCGAGCAGTACTTC	CASEGHRLFEQYF
TRBD2	TRBV9	NA	TRBJ2-5	TGTGCCAGCAGCCTTATGGGACTAGCGGAAGAGACCCAGTACTTC	CASSLMGLAEETQYF
NA	TRBV7-6	NA	TRBJ2-7	TGTGCCAGCAGCCCGGACGGACGAACTGATCTCTCCTACGAGCAGTACTTC	CASSPDGRTDLSYEQYF
NA	TRBV9	NA	TRBJ2-2	TGTGCCAGCAGCGTAGGAGTGGGAAAACAGGGCTGGGAGCTGTTTTTT	CASSVGVGKQGWELFF
NA	TRBV5-5	NA	TRBJ1-1	TGTGCCAGCAGCTTAGCGCAGGCCCCCTATTGGGAAGCTTTCTTT	CASSLAQAPYWEAFF
TRBD2	TRBV7-9	NA	TRBJ2-3	TGTGCCAGCAGCTTATTAGCGGGAGGTTACACAGATACGCAGTATTTT	CASSLLAGGYTDTQYF
TRBD1	TRBV15	NA	TRBJ2-7	TGTGCCACCAGCAGAGAGAAGGGGGCCAGTGATTTAAGGCTACTCGAGCAGTACTTC	CATSREKGASDLRLLEQYF
TRBD1	TRBV5-4	NA	TRBJ2-3	TGTGCCAGCAGCTTGGGGGACAGGAGGACAGATACGCAGTATTTT	CASSLGDRRTDTQYF
NA	TRBV6-5	NA	TRBJ1-1	TGTGCCAGCACCTCGACGGTGAACACTGAAGCTTTCTTT	CASTSTVNTEAFF
TRBD1	TRBV10-1	NA	TRBJ2-3	TGCGCCAGCAACGGGGGACAGGGATTGGCAGATACGCAGTATTTT	CASNGGQGLADTQYF
TRBD1	TRBV7-9	NA	TRBJ2-3	TGTGCCAGCAATTGGGACAGAAGCACAGATACGCAGTATTTT	CASNWDRSTDTQYF
NA	TRBV5-5	NA	TRBJ2-2	TGTGCCAGCAGCTTGGCTAGCTACACCGGGGAGCTGTTTTTT	CASSLASYTGELFF
TRBD2	TRBV9	NA	TRBJ2-2	TGTGCCAGCAGCGTAGAACTAGCGTCATTGTCCGGGGAGCTGTTTTTT	CASSVELASLSGELFF
NA	TRBV27	NA	TRBJ1-1	TGTGCCAGCAGTCCCCTGCTGCGCACTGAAGCTTTCTTT	CASSPLLRTEAFF